The source of this T cell receptor (beta chain) is a study of blood T cell repertoires in COVID-19. Some clones are missing from TCRdb's copy, which holds only in-frame ones; the method was immunoSEQ multiplex PCR. The sample includes about 160,000 clones, about 85% of them seen just once. V was pared by 1 base and J by 6 bases, with 10 bases between. CDR1 GTSNPN and CDR2 SVGIG come from the germline V gene (reference sequence). The CDR3 is made up of 13 amino acids. This receptor was taken from a woman aged 60 to 75 with active or convalescent COVID-19. The chain combines TRBV30 with TRBJ1-5; D unresolved. The material sequenced was peripheral blood. CDR3 residues: CAWSDSTRQPQHF. The DNA of the CDR3 is TGTGCCTGGAGTGACTCGACTCGTCAGCCCCAGCATTTT.